The 9 T cell receptor beta chains in this list originate from one sample, sequenced in a study of OX40 agonist ivuxolimab in advanced cancers. Here immunoSEQ multiplex PCR was the method, and the copy in TCRdb shows in-frame clones only, minus some. Of about 69,000 clones in the sample, around 80% were seen once. The starting material was CD4+ or CD8+ T cells sorted from blood, obtained in a trial of the OX40 agonist ivuxolimab. The receptors were gathered from an adult with an advanced solid tumor such as melanoma, head and neck, liver or kidney cancer.

The V call is TRBV21-1, the J call TRBJ2-1; the D call in the table, TRBD2, was not verified against the DNA. TRBV21-1 is shown as a pseudogene. This CDR3 is 16 amino acids long. The CDR3 DNA is TGTGCCAGCACTGGGACTAGCGGTCGCTCCTACAATGAGCAGTTCTTC. Translation gives CASTGTSGRSYNEQFF.

This clone has only one observation. The chain employs TRBV7-9 and TRBJ2-1; 7 nucleotides align to TRBD1. V was clipped by 5 bases and J by 3 bases; unmatched bases: 10. Germline lookup yields CDR1 SEHNR and CDR2 FQNEAQ (reference sequence). The CDR3 is 16 residues long. The CDR3 sequence: CASSPYRGNFYNEQFF. The DNA for the CDR3 is TGTGCCAGCAGCCCGTACAGGGGAAATTTCTACAATGAGCAGTTCTTC.

This rearrangement joins TRBV6-5 to TRBJ1-2, with 10 bases identical to TRBD1. This CDR3 has 13 residues. The ends lost 5 bases at V and 8 bases at J; junction bases unmatched: 5. The germline V gene has CDR1 MNHEY and CDR2 SVGAGI. The CDR3 sequence: CASSRQGAFGYTF. CDR3 coding DNA: TGTGCCAGCAGTCGACAGGGGGCATTCGGCTACACCTTC.

This clone was counted a few times. The chain has TRBV10-2 and TRBJ1-5, with 7 nucleotides matching TRBD1. V shed 6 bases and J 2 bases; nucleotides not matched to a gene: 4. This CDR3 region has 14 residues. The germline V gene encodes CDR1 WSHSY and CDR2 SAAADI. The CDR3 nucleotides read TGCGCCAGCAGATTTGGACAGGGCAATCAGCCCCAGCATTTT. Protein: CASRFGQGNQPQHF.

J is TRBJ2-7 and V is TRBV18, with D perhaps assigned TRBD1 or TRBD2 (5 bases each). The V gene lost 6 bases and the J gene lost 4 bases, with 16 bases spanning the gap. The CDR3 runs 14 residues. The germline gives CDR1 KGHSH, CDR2 LQKENI. The CDR3 loop is CASSPGRSSYEQYF. Written as DNA, the CDR3 is TGTGCCAGCTCTCCGGGACGCTCTTCGTACGAGCAGTACTTC. Supplemented by reference TRBV18 and TRBJ2-7, the full variable domain reads NAGVMQNPRHLVRRRGQEARLRCSPMKGHSHVYWYRQLPEEGLKFMVYLQKENIIDESGMPKERFSAEFPKEGPSILRIQQVVRGDSAAYFCASSPGRSSYEQYFGPGTRLTVT.

This clone was detected only a few times. The V and J genes are TRBV5-6 and TRBJ1-5; D is possibly TRBD1 (6 bases). The V end was cut by 2 bases, the J end by 4 bases, with 10 bases between. Germline loops: CDR1 SGHDT, CDR2 YYEEEE. The CDR3 loop spans 14 amino acids. The CDR3: CASSFQGRNQPQHF. DNA of the CDR3: TGTGCCAGCAGCTTTCAGGGGAGGAATCAGCCCCAGCATTTT.

The V call is TRBV4-1, the J call TRBJ2-3; a possible D gene is TRBD1 (6 bases). V lost 3 bases and J 0 bases, leaving 10 bases between the germline ends. The CDR3 covers 15 residues. CDR1 is MGHRA, CDR2 YSYEKL, per germline. The CDR3 is CASSQDSSSTDTQYF. DNA for the CDR3: TGCGCCAGCAGCCAGGACAGTTCTAGCACAGATACGCAGTATTTT.

The chain combines TRBV18 with TRBJ1-1, with TRBD1 matching over 7 bases. The V and J ends lost 3 bases and 4 bases, in that order; junction bases with no gene match: 14. The CDR3 extends over 17 amino acids. Germline V CDR1 and CDR2: KGHSH, LQKENI. The CDR3 nucleotides read TGTGCCAGCTCACCCTACAGGGGAAACACCCCCGCCACTGAAGCTTTCTTT. Translated: CASSPYRGNTPATEAFF.

The chain carries TRBV7-2 and TRBJ1-1; D remains unclear. CDR3 length equals 13 residues. V was cut by 5 bases and J by 6 bases, with 13 bases left in between. Germline V lookup: CDR1 SGHTA, CDR2 FQGNSA. CDR3 sequence: CASSLPVSSEAFF. DNA of the CDR3: TGTGCCAGCAGCCTCCCGGTTAGCTCTGAAGCTTTCTTT.